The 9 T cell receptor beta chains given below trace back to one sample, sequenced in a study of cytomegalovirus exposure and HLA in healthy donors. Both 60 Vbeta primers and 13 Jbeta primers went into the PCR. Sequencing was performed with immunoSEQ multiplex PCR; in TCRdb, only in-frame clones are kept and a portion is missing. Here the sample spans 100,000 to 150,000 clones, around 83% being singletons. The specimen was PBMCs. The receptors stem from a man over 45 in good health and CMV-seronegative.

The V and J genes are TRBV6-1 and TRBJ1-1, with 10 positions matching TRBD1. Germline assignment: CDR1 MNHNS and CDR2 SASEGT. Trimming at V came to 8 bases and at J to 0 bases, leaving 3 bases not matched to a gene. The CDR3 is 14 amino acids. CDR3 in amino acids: CASGGQGLNTEAFF. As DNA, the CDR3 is TGTGCCAGCGGGGGACAGGGGCTGAACACTGAAGCTTTCTTT.

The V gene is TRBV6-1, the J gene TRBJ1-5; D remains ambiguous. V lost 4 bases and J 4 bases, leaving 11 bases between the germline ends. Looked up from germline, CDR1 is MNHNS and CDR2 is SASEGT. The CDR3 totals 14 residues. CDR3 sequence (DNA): TGTGCCAGCAGTGTAGAGTCGTGGAATCAGCCCCAGCATTTT. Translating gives CASSVESWNQPQHF.

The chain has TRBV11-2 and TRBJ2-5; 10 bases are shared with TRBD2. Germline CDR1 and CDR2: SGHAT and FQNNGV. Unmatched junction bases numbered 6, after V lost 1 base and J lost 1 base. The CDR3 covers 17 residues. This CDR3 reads CASSLVVVAGGQETQYF. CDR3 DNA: TGTGCCAGCAGCTTAGTAGTGGTAGCGGGGGGCCAAGAGACCCAGTACTTC.

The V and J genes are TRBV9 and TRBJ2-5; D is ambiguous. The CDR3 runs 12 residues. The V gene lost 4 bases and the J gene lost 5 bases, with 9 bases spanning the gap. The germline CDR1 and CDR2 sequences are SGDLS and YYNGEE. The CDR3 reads CASSPYGETQYF. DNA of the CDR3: TGTGCCAGCAGCCCTTACGGGGAGACCCAGTACTTC.

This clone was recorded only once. DNA of the CDR3: TGTGCCAGCAGCGGGGAATGGGGGAGGAATCAGCCCCAGCATTTT. As protein: CASSGEWGRNQPQHF. The chain combines TRBV5-5 with TRBJ1-5; D may be TRBD1 (5 bases). Germline CDR1 and CDR2: SGHKS and YYEKEE (reference sequence). This CDR3 contains 15 residues. V lost 4 bases, J lost 4 bases, and 15 bases lay in between. The full variable domain, rest sourced from reference TRBV5-5 and TRBJ1-5, is DAGVTQSPTHLIKTRGQQVTLRCSPISGHKSVSWYQQVLGQGPQFIFQYYEKEERGRGNFPDRFSARQFPNYSSELNVNALLLGDSALYLCASSGEWGRNQPQHFGDGTRLSIL.

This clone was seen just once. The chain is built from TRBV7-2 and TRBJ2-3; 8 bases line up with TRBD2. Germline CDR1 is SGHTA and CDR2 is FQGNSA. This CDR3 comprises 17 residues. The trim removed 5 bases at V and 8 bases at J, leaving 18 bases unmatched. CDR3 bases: TGTGCCAGCAGCCCTAATCTTCGGGGGGGCCGGTTTGGTACGCAGTATTTT. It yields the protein CASSPNLRGGRFGTQYF. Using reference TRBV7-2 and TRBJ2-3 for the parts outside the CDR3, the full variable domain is GAGVSQSPSNKVTEKGKDVELRCDPISGHTALYWYRQSLGQGLEFLIYFQGNSAPDKSGLPSDRFSAERTGGSVSTLTIQRTQQEDSAVYLCASSPNLRGGRFGTQYFGPGTRLTVL.

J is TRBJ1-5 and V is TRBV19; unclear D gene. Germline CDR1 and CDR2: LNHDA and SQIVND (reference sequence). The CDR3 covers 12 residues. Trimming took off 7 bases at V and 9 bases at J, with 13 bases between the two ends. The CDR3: CASKPRPGPQHF. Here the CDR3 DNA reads TGTGCCAGTAAGCCCCGTCCGGGGCCCCAGCATTTT.

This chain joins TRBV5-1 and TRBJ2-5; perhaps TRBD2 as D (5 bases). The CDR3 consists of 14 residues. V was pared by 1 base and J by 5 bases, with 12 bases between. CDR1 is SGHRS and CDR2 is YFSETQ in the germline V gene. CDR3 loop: CASSLRQSGETQYF. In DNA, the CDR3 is TGCGCCAGCAGCTTGCGTCAGTCGGGGGAGACCCAGTACTTC.

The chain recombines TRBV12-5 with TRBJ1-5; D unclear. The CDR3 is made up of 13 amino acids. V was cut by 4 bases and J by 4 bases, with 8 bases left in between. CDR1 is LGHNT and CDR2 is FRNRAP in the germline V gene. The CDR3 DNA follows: TGTGCTAGTGGTTCACACCCAAATCAGCCCCAGCATTTT. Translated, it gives CASGSHPNQPQHF.